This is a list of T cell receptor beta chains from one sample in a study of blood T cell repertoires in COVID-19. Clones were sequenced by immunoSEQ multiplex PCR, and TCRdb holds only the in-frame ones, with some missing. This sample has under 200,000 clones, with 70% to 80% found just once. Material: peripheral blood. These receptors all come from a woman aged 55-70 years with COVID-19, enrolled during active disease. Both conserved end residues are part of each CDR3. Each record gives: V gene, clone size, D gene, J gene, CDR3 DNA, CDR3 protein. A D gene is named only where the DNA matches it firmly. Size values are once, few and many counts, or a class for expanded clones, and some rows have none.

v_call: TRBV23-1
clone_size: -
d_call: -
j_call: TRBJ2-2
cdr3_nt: TGCGCCAGCAGTCAATGGGTCAGGACTGAAACCGGGGAGCTGTTTTTT
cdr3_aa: CASSQWVRTETGELFF

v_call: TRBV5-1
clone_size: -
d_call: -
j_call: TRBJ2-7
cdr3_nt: TGCGCCAGCAGCTTGGACGGGAGAAGTTTCTACGAGCAGTACTTC
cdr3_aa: CASSLDGRSFYEQYF

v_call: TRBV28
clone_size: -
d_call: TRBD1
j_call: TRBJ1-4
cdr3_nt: TGTGCCAGCAGTTTATTCGGGACAGGGCGGGTTGAAAAACTGTTTTTT
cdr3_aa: CASSLFGTGRVEKLFF

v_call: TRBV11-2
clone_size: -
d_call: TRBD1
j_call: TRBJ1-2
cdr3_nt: TGTGCCAGCAGCTTAGGGGCCGACAGGGGAGAGGGCTACACCTTC
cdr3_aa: CASSLGADRGEGYTF

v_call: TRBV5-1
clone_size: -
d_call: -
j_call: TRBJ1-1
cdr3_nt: TGCGCCAGCGGTCTGACAGGACCCCCGAACACTGAAGCTTTCTTT
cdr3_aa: CASGLTGPPNTEAFF

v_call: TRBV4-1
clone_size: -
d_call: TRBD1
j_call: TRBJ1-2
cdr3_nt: TGCGCCAGCAGCCAACTTCAGGGGGCTACCTCTAACTATGGCTACACCTTC
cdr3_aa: CASSQLQGATSNYGYTF

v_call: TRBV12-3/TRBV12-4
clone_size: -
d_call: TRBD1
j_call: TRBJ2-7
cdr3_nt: TGTGCCAGCAGTTTCCAGGGGGCTGACGAGCAGTACTTC
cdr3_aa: CASSFQGADEQYF

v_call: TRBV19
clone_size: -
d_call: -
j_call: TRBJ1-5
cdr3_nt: TGTGCCAGTAGTTCCTACGGTTATCAGCCCCAGCATTTT
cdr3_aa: CASSSYGYQPQHF

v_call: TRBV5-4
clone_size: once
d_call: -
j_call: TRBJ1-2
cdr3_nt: TGTGCCAGCACCGACAGTGGCTATGGCTACACCTTC
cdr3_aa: CASTDSGYGYTF

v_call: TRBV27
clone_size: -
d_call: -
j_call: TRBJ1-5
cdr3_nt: TGTGCCAGCAGTTTATTAGGGAGGAATCAGCCCCAGCATTTT
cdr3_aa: CASSLLGRNQPQHF

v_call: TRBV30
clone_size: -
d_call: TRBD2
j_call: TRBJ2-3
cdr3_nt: TGTGCCTGGAGTGTAGGGGCTAGCGGGACAAAAGATACGCAGTATTTT
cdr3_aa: CAWSVGASGTKDTQYF

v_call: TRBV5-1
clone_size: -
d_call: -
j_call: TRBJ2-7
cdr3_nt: TGCGCCAGCAGCTTGGCCCCTGGGGGCAGTAACTACGAGCAGTACTTC
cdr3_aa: CASSLAPGGSNYEQYF

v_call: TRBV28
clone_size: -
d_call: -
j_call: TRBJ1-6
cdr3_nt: TGTGCCAGCACTCCCGGGGGGACACCCCTCCACTTT
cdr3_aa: CASTPGGTPLHF

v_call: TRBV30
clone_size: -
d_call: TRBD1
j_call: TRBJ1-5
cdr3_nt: TGTGCCTGGAGTCCCTCTAAGACAGGGGAGGGCAGGAGCAATCAGCCCCAGCATTTT
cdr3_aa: CAWSPSKTGEGRSNQPQHF

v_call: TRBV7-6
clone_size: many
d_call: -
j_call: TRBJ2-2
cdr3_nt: TGTGCCAGCAGCTTATCAGGAACCGGGGAGCTGTTTTTT
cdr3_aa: CASSLSGTGELFF

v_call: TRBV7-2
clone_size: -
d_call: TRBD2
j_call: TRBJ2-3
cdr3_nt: TGTGCCAGCAGCTCCCCTGCGGGAGGGGGCACAGATACGCAGTATTTT
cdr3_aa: CASSSPAGGGTDTQYF

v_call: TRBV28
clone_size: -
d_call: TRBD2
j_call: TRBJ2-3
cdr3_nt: TGTGCCAGCAGTCCCCGGGGGGTTGCCAACGTCACAGATACGCAGTATTTT
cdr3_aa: CASSPRGVANVTDTQYF

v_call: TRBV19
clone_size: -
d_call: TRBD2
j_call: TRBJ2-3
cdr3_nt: TGTGCCAGTAGTATCGGAGTTTCCCTAGCGGGGGGATTAAGCACAGATACGCAGTATTTT
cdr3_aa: CASSIGVSLAGGLSTDTQYF

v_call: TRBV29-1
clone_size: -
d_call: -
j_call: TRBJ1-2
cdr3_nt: TGCAGCGTTGAAGGACACCGCCTGACGACCTATGGCTACACCTTC
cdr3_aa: CSVEGHRLTTYGYTF

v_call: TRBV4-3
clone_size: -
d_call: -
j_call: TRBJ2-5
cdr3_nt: TGCGCCAGCAGCCTAGGGGGGGGTAAACAAGAGACCCAGTACTTC
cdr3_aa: CASSLGGGKQETQYF

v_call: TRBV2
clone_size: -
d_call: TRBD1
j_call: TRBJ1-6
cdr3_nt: TGTGCCAGCAGCCGGTCCGGGACAGACCCTTCTGCCCTCCACTTT
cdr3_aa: CASSRSGTDPSALHF

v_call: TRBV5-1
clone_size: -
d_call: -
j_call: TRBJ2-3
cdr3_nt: TGCGCCAGCAGCTTGATTCCCCAGAGCACAGATACGCAGTATTTT
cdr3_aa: CASSLIPQSTDTQYF

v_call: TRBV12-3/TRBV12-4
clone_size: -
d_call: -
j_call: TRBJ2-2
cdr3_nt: TGTGCCAGCCGGGGTACGTACGCCGGGGAGCTGTTTTTT
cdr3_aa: CASRGTYAGELFF

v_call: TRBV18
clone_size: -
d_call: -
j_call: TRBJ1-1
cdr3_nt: TGTGCCAGCTCCGATCGCGTTGGGAACACTGAAGCTTTCTTT
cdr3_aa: CASSDRVGNTEAFF

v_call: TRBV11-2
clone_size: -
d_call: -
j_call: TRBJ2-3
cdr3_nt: TGTGCCAGCAGCTTAGCTGGCACAGCAGATACGCAGTATTTT
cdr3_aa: CASSLAGTADTQYF

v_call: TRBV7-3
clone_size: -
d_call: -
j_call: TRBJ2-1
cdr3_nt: TGTGCCAGCAGCCGTAATAGCGGCAGAAATGAGCAGTTCTTC
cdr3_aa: CASSRNSGRNEQFF

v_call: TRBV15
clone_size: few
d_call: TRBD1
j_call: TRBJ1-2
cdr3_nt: TGTGCCACCAGCGGGGAACAGGGGGCTAACTATGGCTACACCTTC
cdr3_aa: CATSGEQGANYGYTF

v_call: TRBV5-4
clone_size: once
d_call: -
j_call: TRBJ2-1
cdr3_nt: TGTGCCAGCAGACCTCGACAGGGGAGGGATGAGCAGTTCTTC
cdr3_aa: CASRPRQGRDEQFF

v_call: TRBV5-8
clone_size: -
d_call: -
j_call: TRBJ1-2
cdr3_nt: TGTGCCAGCAGCTTGTTTTCCCGGAACTATGGCTACACCTTC
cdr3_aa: CASSLFSRNYGYTF

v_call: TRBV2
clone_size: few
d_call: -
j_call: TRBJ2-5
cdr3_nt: TGTGCCAGCAGAGCCCCCGCGGGTTTTGAGACCCAGTACTTC
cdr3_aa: CASRAPAGFETQYF

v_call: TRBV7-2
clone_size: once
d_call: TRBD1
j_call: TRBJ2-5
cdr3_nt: TGTGCCAGCAGCAGACAGGGGGTTTGGCAAGAGACCCAGTACTTC
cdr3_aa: CASSRQGVWQETQYF

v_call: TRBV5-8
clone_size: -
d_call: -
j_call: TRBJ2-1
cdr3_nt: TGTGCCAGCAGCTTAGGAGGGGGGGCAAACAATGAGCAGTTCTTC
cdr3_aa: CASSLGGGANNEQFF

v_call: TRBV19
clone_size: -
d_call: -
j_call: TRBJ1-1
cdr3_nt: TGTGCCAGTAGTTCCGCGGTATTGGGAGACACTGAAGCTTTCTTT
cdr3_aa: CASSSAVLGDTEAFF

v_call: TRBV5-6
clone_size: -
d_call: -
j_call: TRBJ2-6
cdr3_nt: TGTGCCAGCACATTACCAGGGTTTAAGGCTGGGGCCAACGTCCTGACTTTC
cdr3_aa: CASTLPGFKAGANVLTF

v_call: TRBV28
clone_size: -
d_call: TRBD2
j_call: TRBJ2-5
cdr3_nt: TGTGCCAGCAGTCAGGTTCAACCCCCTACTAGCGGGTACGAGACCCAGTACTTC
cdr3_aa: CASSQVQPPTSGYETQYF

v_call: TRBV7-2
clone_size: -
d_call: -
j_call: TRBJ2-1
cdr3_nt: TGTGCCAGCAGCTTAAACGGCTTAGCGGACAATGAGCAGTTCTTC
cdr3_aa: CASSLNGLADNEQFF

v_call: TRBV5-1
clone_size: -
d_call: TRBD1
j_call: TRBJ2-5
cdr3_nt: TGCGCCAGCAGCTTGGGGGACAGTTATCAAGAGACCCAGTACTTC
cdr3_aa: CASSLGDSYQETQYF

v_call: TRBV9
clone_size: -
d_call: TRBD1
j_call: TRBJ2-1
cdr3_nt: TGTGCCAGCAGCGGACAGGGAGTTTCCTACAATGAGCAGTTCTTC
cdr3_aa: CASSGQGVSYNEQFF

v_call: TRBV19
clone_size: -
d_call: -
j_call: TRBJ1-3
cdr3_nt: TGTGCCAGTAGTGAGGCCGGGACATACCGCTCTGGAAACACCATATATTTT
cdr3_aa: CASSEAGTYRSGNTIYF

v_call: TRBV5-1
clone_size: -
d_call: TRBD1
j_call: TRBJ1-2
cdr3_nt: TGCGCCAGCAGTTCTCCTTCGGACAGGGCGGCCTTC
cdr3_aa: CASSSPSDRAAF